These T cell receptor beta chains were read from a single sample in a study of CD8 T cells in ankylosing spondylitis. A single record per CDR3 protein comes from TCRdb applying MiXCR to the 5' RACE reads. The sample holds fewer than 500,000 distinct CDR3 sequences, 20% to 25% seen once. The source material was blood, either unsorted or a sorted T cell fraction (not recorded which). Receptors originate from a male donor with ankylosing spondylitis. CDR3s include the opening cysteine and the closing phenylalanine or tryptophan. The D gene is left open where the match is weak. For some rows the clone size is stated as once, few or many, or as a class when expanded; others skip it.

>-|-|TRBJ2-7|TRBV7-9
CASREGKGEQYF
TGTGCCAGCAGAGAAGGGAAGGGCGAGCAGTACTTC
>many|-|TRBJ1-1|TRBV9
CASSVRTGDTEAFF
TGTGCCAGCAGCGTTAGGACTGGGGACACTGAAGCTTTCTTT
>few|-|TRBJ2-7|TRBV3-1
CASSQGLEQEQYF
TGTGCCAGCAGCCAAGGGCTTGAACAGGAGCAGTACTTC
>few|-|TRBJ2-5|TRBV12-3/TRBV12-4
CASSFPAETQYF
TGTGCCAGCAGTTTCCCTGCAGAGACCCAGTACTTC
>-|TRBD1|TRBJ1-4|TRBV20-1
CSPGQGSKKLFF
TGCAGTCCGGGACAGGGCTCCAAAAAACTGTTTTTT
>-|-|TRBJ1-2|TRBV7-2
CASSLPTGILYGYTF
TGTGCCAGCAGCTTACCAACAGGAATTCTCTATGGCTACACCTTC
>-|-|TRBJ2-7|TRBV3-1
CASSQDTRLNEQYF
TGTGCCAGCAGCCAAGATACCCGTTTAAACGAGCAGTACTTC
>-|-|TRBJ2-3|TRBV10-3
CAIRLGWEDTQYF
TGTGCCATCAGGCTGGGCTGGGAGGATACGCAGTATTTT
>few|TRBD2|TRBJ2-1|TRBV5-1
CASSFYSSGSYNEQFF
TGCGCCAGCAGCTTCTATTCTAGCGGGAGTTACAATGAGCAGTTCTTC
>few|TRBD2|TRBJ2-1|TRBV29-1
CSAAGTSGPLSYNEQFF
TGCAGCGCCGCCGGGACTAGCGGGCCACTTTCCTACAATGAGCAGTTCTTC
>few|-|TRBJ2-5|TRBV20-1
CSATGSREGGETQYF
TGCAGTGCAACGGGTTCCCGGGAAGGGGGAGAGACCCAGTACTTC
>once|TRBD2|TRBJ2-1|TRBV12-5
CASGFLGRTSSRGNEQFF
TGTGCTAGTGGTTTTCTTGGTCGGACTAGCTCTCGGGGGAATGAGCAGTTCTTC
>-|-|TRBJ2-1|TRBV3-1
CASSPGVGSIHNEQFF
TGTGCCAGCAGCCCGGGAGTCGGGAGTATACACAATGAGCAGTTCTTC
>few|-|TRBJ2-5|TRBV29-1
CSVAPQTQETQYF
TGCAGCGTCGCCCCTCAGACCCAAGAGACCCAGTACTTC
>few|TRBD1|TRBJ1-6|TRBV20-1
CSATTGQYNSPLHF
TGCAGTGCTACGACAGGGCAGTATAATTCACCCCTCCACTTT
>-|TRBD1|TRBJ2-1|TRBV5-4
CASSTFRDSSYNEQFF
TGTGCCAGCAGCACCTTTCGGGACAGTTCCTACAATGAGCAGTTCTTC
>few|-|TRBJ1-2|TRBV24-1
CATSDFDGYTF
TGTGCCACCAGTGATTTCGACGGCTACACCTTC
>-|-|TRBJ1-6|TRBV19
CASSSNREPARNSPLHF
TGTGCCAGTAGTAGTAACAGGGAACCGGCCCGGAATTCACCCCTCCACTTT
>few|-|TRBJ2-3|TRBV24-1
CATSETGRGTDTQYF
TGTGCCACCAGTGAAACCGGACGAGGCACAGATACGCAGTATTTT
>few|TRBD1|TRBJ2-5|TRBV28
CASSLSGTGAPPQYF
TGTGCCAGCAGTTTATCCGGGACAGGGGCCCCTCCCCAGTACTTC
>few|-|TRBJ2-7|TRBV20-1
CSPGRPGLYEQYF
TGCAGCCCCGGGAGACCGGGCCTTTACGAGCAGTACTTC
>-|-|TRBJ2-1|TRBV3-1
CASSQFRNLIGEQFF
TGTGCCAGCAGCCAATTCCGTAACTTAATCGGTGAGCAGTTCTTC
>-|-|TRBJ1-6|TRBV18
CASSPYGVRMNSPLHF
TGTGCCAGCTCACCTTACGGGGTTCGGATGAATTCACCCCTCCACTTT
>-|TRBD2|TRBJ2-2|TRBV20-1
CSASPFSGSANTGELFF
TGCAGTGCTAGTCCATTTAGCGGGAGCGCGAACACCGGGGAGCTGTTTTTT
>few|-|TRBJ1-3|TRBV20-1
CSASDGQFSGNTIYF
TGCAGTGCTAGCGATGGACAGTTCTCTGGAAACACCATATATTTT
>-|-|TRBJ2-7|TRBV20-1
CSAMVMGPLHHEQYF
TGCAGTGCTATGGTAATGGGACCCCTGCACCACGAGCAGTACTTC
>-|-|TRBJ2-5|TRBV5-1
CASSLDSTPFSETQYF
TGCGCCAGCAGCTTGGATTCGACTCCGTTTTCAGAGACCCAGTACTTC
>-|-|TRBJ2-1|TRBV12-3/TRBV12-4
CASSFARGGGNNEQFF
TGTGCCAGCAGTTTTGCCCGAGGGGGGGGGAACAATGAGCAGTTCTTC
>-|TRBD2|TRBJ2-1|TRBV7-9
CASSLTGTSGINEQFF
TGTGCCAGCAGCCTAACGGGGACTAGCGGGATAAATGAGCAGTTCTTC
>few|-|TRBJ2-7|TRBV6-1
CASSGLTGVYEQYF
TGTGCCAGCAGTGGACTTACGGGCGTCTACGAGCAGTACTTC
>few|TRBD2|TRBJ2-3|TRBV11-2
CASSSRATGLAGVDTQYF
TGTGCCAGCAGCTCTCGAGCCACAGGACTAGCGGGAGTTGATACGCAGTATTTT